The sample holds one count of the clone carrying this T cell receptor beta chain. The entry originates in a study of blood T cell repertoires in COVID-19. Sequencing used immunoSEQ multiplex PCR; TCRdb keeps in-frame clones, though not all of them. The sample includes around 330,000 clones, over 75% seen only once; the top ten take 4%. Input material: peripheral blood. The sequence was collected from a woman aged 45-65 years with active or convalescent COVID-19.

The CDR3 here is CASSQDLLLAGRATQYF. DNA for the CDR3: TGTGCCAGCAGCCAAGATCTGTTACTAGCGGGGCGGGCTACCCAGTACTTC. The V gene is TRBV3-1 (or the pseudogene TRBV3-2), the J gene TRBJ2-5, with 10 bases identical to TRBD2. The CDR3 loop spans 17 amino acids. CDR1 and CDR2 from the germline V gene are LGHDT and YNNKEL (reference sequence). The V and J ends lost 0 bases and 8 bases, in that order; junction bases with no gene match: 12.